This is a list of T cell receptor beta chains from one sample in a study of identifying expanded T cells in peripheral blood. The table came from immunoSEQ multiplex PCR; TCRdb's copy has only in-frame clones and leaves some out. The data contain around 60,000 clones, around four fifths of them singletons. The sample taken for sequencing was blood. All receptors derive from a person aged 18 to 70 in good health. Each CDR3 is given without its conserved first and last residue. Each record gives: J gene, V gene, D gene, clone size, CDR3 protein. The D gene is left open where the match is weak. A clone size is listed for some rows: how often the clone was seen (once, few, many), or a class if it is expanded.

>TRBJ1-1|TRBV7-6|-|-
ASSSLMNTEAF
>TRBJ1-1|TRBV6-5|-|-
ASRRMGNTEAF
>TRBJ2-1|TRBV12-5|TRBD2|-
ASGQSAGGPYEQF
>TRBJ2-3|TRBV5-1|-|-
ASSPQITKDTQY
>TRBJ2-6|TRBV18|-|-
ASSPISGHPGSGANVLT
>TRBJ2-7|TRBV11-2|TRBD2|few
ASSPRLAGREQY
>TRBJ1-1|TRBV6-5|TRBD1|-
ASQGQGAAAF
>TRBJ1-4|TRBV6-1|TRBD1|-
ASRSDRAYEKLF
>TRBJ1-2|TRBV29-1|-|-
SVASNYGYT
>TRBJ1-5|TRBV28|TRBD1|-
ASSNPTGVRNQPQH
>TRBJ1-4|TRBV5-1|-|-
ASSLEGNEKLF
>TRBJ2-1|TRBV7-2|TRBD2|-
ASSLAGAGGRNEQF
>TRBJ2-2|TRBV7-2|-|-
ASSPRWTLNTGELF
>TRBJ1-3|TRBV19|-|-
ASTRGGSGNTIY
>TRBJ2-1|TRBV4-1|TRBD2|-
ASSREAGGPIDEQF
>TRBJ1-2|TRBV6-6|-|-
ASSSEVDAYGYT
>TRBJ2-1|TRBV6-5|TRBD2|-
ASSYAGLAYNEQF
>TRBJ2-1|TRBV14|TRBD2|-
ASSSLAGEREQF
>TRBJ1-2|TRBV7-2|TRBD1|-
ASSLQGGEANYGYT
>TRBJ1-2|TRBV19|TRBD1|-
ASSPTGASARGYT
>TRBJ2-2|TRBV10-3|TRBD2|-
AITGGIASTGELF
>TRBJ1-5|TRBV4-2|-|-
ASSLNRESNQPQH
>TRBJ2-3|TRBV13|TRBD1|-
ASSSTGQGTDTQY
>TRBJ2-4|TRBV6-1|TRBD1|-
ASSEQGATKNIQY
>TRBJ2-1|TRBV5-5|-|-
ASSLSRGVYNEQF
>TRBJ2-1|TRBV5-4|TRBD2|few
ASSWDYLDEQF
>TRBJ1-1|TRBV11-3|-|-
ASSLWSAGNTEAF
>TRBJ1-5|TRBV2|-|-
ASSENLNSQPQH
>TRBJ1-6|TRBV27|-|-
ASRSSYNSPLH
>TRBJ1-3|TRBV5-1|-|-
ASSLGDLSGNTIY
>TRBJ2-1|TRBV5-6|-|-
ASSSAGAPGNKQF
>TRBJ1-2|TRBV6-1|-|few
ASSENGNYGYT
>TRBJ2-2|TRBV9|-|-
ASSREGDTGELF
>TRBJ2-1|TRBV5-8|-|-
ASSLAQGSFNEQF
>TRBJ1-2|TRBV7-2|TRBD1|-
ASSSRTGVSGYT
>TRBJ2-5|TRBV2|TRBD2|-
ASSPGLAGGTETQY
>TRBJ1-2|TRBV19|TRBD1|-
ASTEQGYGYT
>TRBJ2-5|TRBV11-2|TRBD2|-
ASSSGTSGVETQY
>TRBJ1-4|TRBV7-9|-|once
ASSLVLQATNEKLF
>TRBJ2-5|TRBV11-2|-|-
ASRVVGTPEETQY
>TRBJ1-1|TRBV11-1|-|-
ASSFGTVEAF
>TRBJ1-5|TRBV19|-|few
ASSIGGGQPQH
>TRBJ1-1|TRBV19|-|once
ASSIDPRPTNTEAF
>TRBJ2-1|TRBV4-3|TRBD2|-
ASSQEPGLAHNEQF
>TRBJ1-1|TRBV28|TRBD1|-
ASSQIRTGLRTEAF
>TRBJ2-6|TRBV30|-|-
AWSPSGEANVLT
>TRBJ2-2|TRBV11-2|-|-
ASSFGTGNTGELF
>TRBJ2-1|TRBV9|TRBD2|-
ASSITSGRSNEQF
>TRBJ2-1|TRBV23-1|-|-
ASSPWDTVRPSQQF
>TRBJ2-2|TRBV19|TRBD1|-
ASSIGGQGDNTGELF